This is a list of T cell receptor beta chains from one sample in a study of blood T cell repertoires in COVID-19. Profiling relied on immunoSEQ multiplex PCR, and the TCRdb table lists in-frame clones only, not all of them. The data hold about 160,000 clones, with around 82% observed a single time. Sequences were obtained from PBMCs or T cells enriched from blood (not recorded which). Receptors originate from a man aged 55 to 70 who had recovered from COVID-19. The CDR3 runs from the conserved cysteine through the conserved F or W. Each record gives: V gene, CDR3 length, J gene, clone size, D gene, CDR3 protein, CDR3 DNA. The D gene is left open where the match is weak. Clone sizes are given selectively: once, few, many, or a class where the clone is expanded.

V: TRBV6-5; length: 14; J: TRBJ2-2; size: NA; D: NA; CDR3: CASTLPGGTGELFF; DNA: TGTGCCAGCACCCTACCCGGCGGGACCGGGGAGCTGTTTTTT
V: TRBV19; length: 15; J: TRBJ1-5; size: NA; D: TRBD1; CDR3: CASRTGQGRNQPQHF; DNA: TGTGCCAGTAGAACAGGACAGGGTCGAAATCAGCCCCAGCATTTT
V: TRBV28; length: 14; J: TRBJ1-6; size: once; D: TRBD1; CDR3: CASSLRGPGLTLHF; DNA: TGTGCCAGCAGTTTAAGGGGGCCTGGGCTCACCCTCCACTTT
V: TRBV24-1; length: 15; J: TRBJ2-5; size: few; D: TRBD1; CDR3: CATRDNTGGKETQYF; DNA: TGTGCCACCAGGGACAACACAGGGGGTAAAGAGACCCAGTACTTC
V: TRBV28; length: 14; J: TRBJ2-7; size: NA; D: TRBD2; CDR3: CASTGTSDYYEQYF; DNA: TGTGCCAGCACGGGGACTAGCGATTACTACGAGCAGTACTTC
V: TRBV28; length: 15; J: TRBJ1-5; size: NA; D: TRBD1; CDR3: CASSHDRASNQPQHF; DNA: TGTGCCAGCAGCCATGACAGGGCTTCCAATCAGCCCCAGCATTTT
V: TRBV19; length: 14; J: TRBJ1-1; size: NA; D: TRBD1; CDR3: CASSPGQGETEAFF; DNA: TGTGCCAGTTCTCCTGGACAGGGTGAAACTGAAGCTTTCTTT
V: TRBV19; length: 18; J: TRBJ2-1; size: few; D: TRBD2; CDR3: CASSSVMASGIRYNEQFF; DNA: TGTGCCAGTAGTTCCGTGATGGCTAGCGGGATACGATACAATGAGCAGTTCTTC
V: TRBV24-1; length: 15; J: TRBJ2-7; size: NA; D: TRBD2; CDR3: CATSDTAGGFSEQYF; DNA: TGTGCCACCAGTGATACAGCGGGGGGATTCTCCGAGCAGTACTTC
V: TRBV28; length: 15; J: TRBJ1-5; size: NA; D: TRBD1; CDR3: CASSLAGQGYQPQHF; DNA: TGTGCCAGCAGTCTGGCCGGACAGGGTTATCAGCCCCAGCATTTT
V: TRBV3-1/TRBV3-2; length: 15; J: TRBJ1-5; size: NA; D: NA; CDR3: CASSQVPLSNQPQHF; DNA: TGTGCCAGCAGCCAAGTCCCACTGAGCAATCAGCCCCAGCATTTT
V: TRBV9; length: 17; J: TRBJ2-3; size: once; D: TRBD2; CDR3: CASSATSGRVRTDTQYF; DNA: TGTGCCAGCAGCGCGACTAGCGGGAGGGTTCGCACAGATACGCAGTATTTT
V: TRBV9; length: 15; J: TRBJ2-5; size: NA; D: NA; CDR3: CASSVDVGAEETQYF; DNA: TGTGCCAGCAGCGTAGATGTGGGGGCGGAAGAGACCCAGTACTTC
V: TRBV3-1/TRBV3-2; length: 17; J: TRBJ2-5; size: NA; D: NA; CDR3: CASSQASIGLFQSTQYF; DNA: TGTGCCAGCAGCCAGGCGTCCATCGGACTGTTCCAATCGACCCAGTACTTC
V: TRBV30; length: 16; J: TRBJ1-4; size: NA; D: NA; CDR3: CAWRAFQGLTNEKLFF; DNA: TGTGCCTGGAGGGCCTTCCAGGGCCTAACTAATGAAAAACTGTTTTTT
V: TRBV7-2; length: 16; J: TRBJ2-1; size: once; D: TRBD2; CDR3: CANRLAGLRDYNEQFF; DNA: TGTGCCAACAGACTAGCGGGATTGAGGGATTACAATGAGCAGTTCTTC
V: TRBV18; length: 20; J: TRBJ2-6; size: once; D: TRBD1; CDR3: CASSPLGPGQSPPGANVLTF; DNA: TGTGCCAGCTCACCCTTGGGGCCGGGACAGTCTCCCCCTGGGGCCAACGTCCTGACTTTC
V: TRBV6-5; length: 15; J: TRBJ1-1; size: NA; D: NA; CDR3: CASSLGGLMNTEAFF; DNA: TGTGCCAGCAGCCTCGGAGGGCTAATGAACACTGAAGCTTTCTTT
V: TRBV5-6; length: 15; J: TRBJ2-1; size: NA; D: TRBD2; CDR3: CASSILAGGPNEQFF; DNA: TGTGCCAGCAGTATACTAGCGGGAGGGCCTAATGAGCAGTTCTTC
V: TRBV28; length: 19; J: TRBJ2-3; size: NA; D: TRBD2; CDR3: CASSPIGLAGRSSTDTQYF; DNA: TGTGCCAGCAGTCCAATAGGACTAGCGGGTAGATCTAGCACAGATACGCAGTATTTT
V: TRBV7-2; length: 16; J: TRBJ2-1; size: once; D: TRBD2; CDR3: CASSGYSGRASNEQFF; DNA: TGTGCCAGCAGCGGATATAGCGGGAGGGCCTCCAATGAGCAGTTCTTC
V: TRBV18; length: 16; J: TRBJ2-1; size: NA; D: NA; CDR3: CASSPLNGEGYNEQFF; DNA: TGTGCCAGCTCACCACTTAATGGAGAGGGATACAATGAGCAGTTCTTC
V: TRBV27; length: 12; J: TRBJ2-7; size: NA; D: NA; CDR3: CASSSAGDEQYF; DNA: TGTGCCAGCAGTTCCGCAGGGGACGAGCAGTACTTC
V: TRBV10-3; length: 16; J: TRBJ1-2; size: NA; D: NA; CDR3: CAISDSRTGSLYGYTF; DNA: TGTGCCATCAGTGATTCTCGAACAGGGTCGCTTTATGGCTACACCTTC
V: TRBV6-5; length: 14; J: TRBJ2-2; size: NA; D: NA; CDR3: CASRVRGEHGELFF; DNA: TGTGCCAGCAGGGTCAGGGGAGAGCACGGGGAGCTGTTTTTT
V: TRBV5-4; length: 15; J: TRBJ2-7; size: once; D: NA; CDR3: CASSRPGGVSYEQYF; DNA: TGTGCCAGCAGCCGACCCGGAGGTGTGTCCTACGAGCAGTACTTC
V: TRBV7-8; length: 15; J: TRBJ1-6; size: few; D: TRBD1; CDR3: CASSLSRQGGSPLHF; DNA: TGTGCCAGCAGCTTATCCCGACAGGGCGGCTCACCCCTCCACTTT
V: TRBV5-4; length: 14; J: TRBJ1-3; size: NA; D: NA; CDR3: CASSLQGFGNTIYF; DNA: TGTGCCAGCAGCCTCCAGGGTTTTGGAAACACCATATATTTT
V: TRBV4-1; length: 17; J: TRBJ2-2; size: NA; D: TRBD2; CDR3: CASSQAGLAGSTGELFF; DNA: TGCGCCAGCAGCCAAGCCGGACTAGCGGGTAGCACCGGGGAGCTGTTTTTT
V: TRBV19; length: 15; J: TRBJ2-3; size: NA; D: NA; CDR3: CASRKFFSSTDTQYF; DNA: TGTGCCAGTAGGAAGTTCTTCAGTAGCACAGATACGCAGTATTTT
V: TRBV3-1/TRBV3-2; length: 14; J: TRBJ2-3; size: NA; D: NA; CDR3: CASSQLSLTDTQYF; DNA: TGTGCCAGCAGCCAACTAAGCCTCACAGATACGCAGTATTTT
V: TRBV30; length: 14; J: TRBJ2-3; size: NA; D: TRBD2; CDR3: CACRPTGGKDTQYF; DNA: TGTGCCTGCCGCCCAACCGGGGGGAAGGATACGCAGTATTTT
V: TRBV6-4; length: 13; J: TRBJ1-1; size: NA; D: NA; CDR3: CASSLEGNTEAFF; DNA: TGTGCCAGCTCCTTGGAGGGCAACACTGAAGCTTTCTTT
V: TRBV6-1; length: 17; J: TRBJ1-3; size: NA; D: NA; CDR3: CASSEAGGTFPGNTIYF; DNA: TGTGCCAGCAGTGAAGCAGGGGGTACCTTCCCTGGAAACACCATATATTTT
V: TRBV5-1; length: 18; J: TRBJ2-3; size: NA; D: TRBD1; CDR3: CASSLERTGRASTDTQYF; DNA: TGCGCCAGCAGCTTGGAAAGGACAGGGAGAGCTAGCACAGATACGCAGTATTTT
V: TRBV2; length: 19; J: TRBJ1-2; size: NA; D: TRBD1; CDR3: CASSEATVGTGGRYYGYTF; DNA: TGTGCCAGCAGTGAAGCTACCGTCGGGACAGGGGGCCGATACTATGGCTACACCTTC
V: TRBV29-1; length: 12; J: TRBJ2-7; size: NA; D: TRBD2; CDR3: CRLTSDCHEQYF; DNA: TGCAGGCTGACTAGCGATTGCCACGAGCAGTACTTC
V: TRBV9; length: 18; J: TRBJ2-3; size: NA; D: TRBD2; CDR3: CASSPRGAGGPGTDTQYF; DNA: TGTGCCAGCAGCCCCAGAGGAGCGGGAGGGCCGGGCACAGATACGCAGTATTTT
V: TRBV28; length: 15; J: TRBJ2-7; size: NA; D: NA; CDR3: CASNGAAQGMVEQYF; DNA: TGTGCCAGCAATGGGGCCGCTCAGGGAATGGTCGAGCAGTACTTC
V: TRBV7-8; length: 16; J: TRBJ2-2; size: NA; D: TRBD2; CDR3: CASASSGTRVIGELFF; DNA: TGTGCCAGCGCATCGTCCGGGACTAGAGTAATCGGGGAGCTGTTTTTT
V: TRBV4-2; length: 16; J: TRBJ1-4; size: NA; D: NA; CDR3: CASSPIPGIKNEKLFF; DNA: TGTGCCAGCAGCCCCATCCCGGGGATAAAGAATGAAAAACTGTTTTTT
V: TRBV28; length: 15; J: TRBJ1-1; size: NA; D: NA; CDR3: CASSFLQGLGTEAFF; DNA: TGTGCCAGCAGTTTCCTTCAGGGACTAGGAACTGAAGCTTTCTTT
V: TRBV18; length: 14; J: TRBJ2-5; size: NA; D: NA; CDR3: CASSPSPGEETQYF; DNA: TGTGCCAGCTCACCATCTCCAGGGGAAGAGACCCAGTACTTC
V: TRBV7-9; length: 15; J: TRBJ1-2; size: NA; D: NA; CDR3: CASSLDTAISYGYTF; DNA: TGTGCCAGCAGCTTAGATACAGCCATAAGTTATGGCTACACCTTC
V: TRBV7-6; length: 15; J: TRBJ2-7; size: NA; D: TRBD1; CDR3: CASSLGTESSYEQYF; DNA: TGTGCCAGCAGCTTGGGGACAGAGAGCTCCTACGAGCAGTACTTC
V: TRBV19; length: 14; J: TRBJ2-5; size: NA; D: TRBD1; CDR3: CASSTQGAGETQYF; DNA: TGTGCCAGTAGTACCCAGGGGGCGGGGGAGACCCAGTACTTC
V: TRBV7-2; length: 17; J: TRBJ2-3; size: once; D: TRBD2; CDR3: CASSPLRRGAGHNTQYF; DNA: TGTGCCAGCAGCCCTTTAAGGCGGGGGGCTGGACATAATACGCAGTATTTT
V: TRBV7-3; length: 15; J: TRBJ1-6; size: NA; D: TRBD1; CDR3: CASSLGQGLNSPLHF; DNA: TGTGCCAGCAGCCTTGGACAGGGTCTCAATTCACCCCTCCACTTT
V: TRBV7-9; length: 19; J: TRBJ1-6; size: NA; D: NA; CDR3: CASSPQTDIWSSYNSPLHF; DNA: TGTGCCAGCAGCCCACAGACAGATATTTGGAGTTCCTATAATTCACCCCTCCACTTT
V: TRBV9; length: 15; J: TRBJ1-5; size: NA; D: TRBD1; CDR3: CASSVEGAPDQPQHF; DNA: TGTGCCAGCAGCGTAGAGGGGGCGCCGGATCAGCCCCAGCATTTT
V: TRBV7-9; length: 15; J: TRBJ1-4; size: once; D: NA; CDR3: CASSHPDRETEKLFF; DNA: TGTGCCAGCAGCCACCCGGACAGAGAGACGGAAAAACTGTTTTTT
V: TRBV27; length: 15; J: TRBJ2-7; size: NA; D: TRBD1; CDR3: CASSLSGTGLYEQYF; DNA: TGTGCCAGCAGTTTATCGGGGACAGGCCTTTACGAGCAGTACTTC
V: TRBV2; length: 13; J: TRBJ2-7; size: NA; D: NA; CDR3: CASSRTEKYEQYF; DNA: TGTGCCAGCAGCCGGACAGAGAAGTACGAGCAGTACTTC
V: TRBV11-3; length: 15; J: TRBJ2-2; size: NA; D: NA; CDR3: CASSLGGQGTGELFF; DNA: TGTGCCAGCAGCTTGGGGGGGCAGGGCACCGGGGAGCTGTTTTTT
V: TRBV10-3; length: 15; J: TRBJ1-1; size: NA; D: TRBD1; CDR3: CAISQMDTGGTEAFF; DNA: TGTGCCATCAGCCAGATGGATACAGGGGGCACTGAAGCTTTCTTT
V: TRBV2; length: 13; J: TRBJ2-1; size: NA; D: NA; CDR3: CASSETSGNEQFF; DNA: TGTGCCAGCAGTGAAACTTCGGGCAATGAGCAGTTCTTC
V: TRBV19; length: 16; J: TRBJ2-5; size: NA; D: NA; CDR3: CASSGIGFRPQETQYF; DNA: TGTGCCAGTAGTGGTATCGGGTTCCGCCCCCAAGAGACCCAGTACTTC
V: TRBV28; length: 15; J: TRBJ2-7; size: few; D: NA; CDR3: CASSFSGSLSYEQYF; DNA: TGTGCCAGCAGTTTCTCAGGGTCCCTCTCCTACGAGCAGTACTTC